This paragraph reports one T cell receptor (beta chain). Treatment noted: some 20 received Ad26.COV2.S at low or high dose, single or two shots; 5 received placebo; per-sample allocation not given. Sampling took place 63 days after the first vaccine or placebo injection. The CDR3 spans 18 residues. From germline, CDR1 is SGHKS and CDR2 YYEKEE (reference sequence). Unmatched junction bases numbered 10, after V lost 0 bases and J lost 3 bases. This sample is part of a study of Ad26.COV2.S vaccination and SARS-CoV-2 variants. The table came from immunoSEQ multiplex PCR; TCRdb's copy has only in-frame clones and leaves some out. The table includes approximately 400,000 clones, roughly 85% detected once.

The genes are TRBV5-5 and TRBJ2-3, with 10 bases identical to TRBD2. The TCR comes from a person between 18 and 60 years old who received the Ad26.COV2.S COVID-19 vaccine or a placebo. Here the sequenced sample was peripheral blood, taken in a trial of Ad26.COV2.S vaccine versus placebo. The CDR3 nucleotides are TGTGCCAGCAGCTTGGCCTCGGCTAGCGGGAGTGTAACAGATACGCAGTATTTT. It encodes CASSLASASGSVTDTQYF.